This TCR beta chain comes out of a study of OX40 agonist ivuxolimab in advanced cancers. Study as a whole: Patients received the agonistic anti-OX40 (CD134) antibody ivuxolimab. Partial responses were achieved by three patients, one with hepatocellular carcinoma and two with cutaneous melanoma. The diagnoses of dose-escalation patients were hepatocellular carcinoma, melanoma, renal cell or head and neck cancer.

The V gene lost 4 bases and the J gene lost 5 bases, with 21 bases spanning the gap. Per the germline V gene, CDR1 is SGHTA and CDR2 is FQGNSA. The CDR3 sequence is 16 residues long. The assay was immunoSEQ multiplex PCR, and TCRdb's table has in-frame clones only and misses some. The sample contains fewer than 55,000 clones, roughly 83% of which appear only once. With autoimmune disease history or systemic immunosuppression, patients were excluded. V gene TRBV7-2 combines with J gene TRBJ2-7; D may be TRBD1 or TRBD2 (5 bases each). The sequenced sample was CD4+ or CD8+ T cells sorted from blood, obtained in a trial of the OX40 agonist ivuxolimab. The receptor was isolated from an adult with an advanced solid tumor such as melanoma, head and neck, liver or kidney cancer. CDR3 nucleotide sequence: TGTGCCAGCAGCTCCGACCGGGACCTCGGAGGTGACGAGCAGTACTTC. This codes for CASSSDRDLGGDEQYF.